The 24 T cell receptor beta chains reported below all come from one sample, sequenced in a study of cytomegalovirus exposure and HLA in healthy donors. The PCR made use of 60 Vbeta and 13 Jbeta primers. The method was immunoSEQ multiplex PCR; TCRdb's version includes in-frame clones alone and lacks a portion of them. The sample has around 150,000 clones; about 80% are singletons. The specimen was PBMCs. Receptors originate from a female donor in good health and CMV-seronegative.

V usage is TRBV9 and J usage is TRBJ2-3; tentative D call: TRBD1 (5 bases). Trimming left V 2 bases short and J 4 bases short, with 14 bases between. Germline V lookup: CDR1 SGDLS, CDR2 YYNGEE. The length of the CDR3 is 15 residues. Written as DNA, the CDR3 is TGTGCCAGCAGCGTCGCAGGGAAGGCTTCAGATACGCAGTATTTT. Protein: CASSVAGKASDTQYF. The full variable domain, its missing parts supplied by reference TRBV9 and TRBJ2-3, is DSGVTQTPKHLITATGQRVTLRCSPRSGDLSVYWYQQSLDQGLQFLIQYYNGEERAKGNILERFSAQQFPDLHSELNLSSLELGDSALYFCASSVAGKASDTQYFGPGTRLTVL.

The CDR3 loop reads CASSWDSFNQPQHF. In DNA form, the CDR3 reads TGTGCCAGCAGCTGGGACAGCTTCAATCAGCCCCAGCATTTT. The V gene is TRBV7-2, the J gene TRBJ1-5; 7 bases match TRBD1. The CDR3 is 14 residues long. Trimming removed 4 bases from V and 3 bases from J; junction bases left unmatched: 3. Germline V lookup: CDR1 SGHTA, CDR2 FQGNSA.

As regards this clone: This CDR3 is also generated by other DNA sequences in the sample. The rearrangement uses TRBV5-1 and TRBJ2-5; 8 bases are shared with TRBD2. The CDR3 spans 13 residues. CDR1 SGHRS and CDR2 YFSETQ come from the germline V gene. V was clipped by 4 bases and J by 1 base; unmatched bases: 0. The CDR3 DNA is TGCGCCAGCAGCCGGGGGGGCCAAGAGACCCAGTACTTC. Its translation is CASSRGGQETQYF.

The chain couples TRBV7-6 to TRBJ2-5, with 9 nucleotides matching TRBD2. Germline V gene sequence: CDR1 SGHVS, CDR2 FNYEAQ. After removal of 1 base from V and 5 bases from J, the junction contained 8 bases not matched to a gene. The CDR3 contains 16 residues. The CDR3 coding sequence is TGTGCCAGCAGCTTAGGCGGCGGGAGGGCCCTCGAGACCCAGTACTTC. This translates into CASSLGGGRALETQYF.

At least ten counts were recorded for this clone. The V call is TRBV19, the J call TRBJ1-2; TRBD1 matches 9 bases. The CDR3 contains 14 residues. Trimming removed 7 bases from V and 1 base from J; junction bases left unmatched: 4. Germline V gene data show CDR1 as LNHDA and CDR2 as SQIVND (reference sequence). As DNA, the CDR3 is TGTGCCAGTAAGGGGACAGGGCATAACTATGGCTACACCTTC. Protein sequence: CASKGTGHNYGYTF.

This chain uses TRBV25-1 with TRBJ2-2; no clear D. Germline lookup yields CDR1 MGHDK and CDR2 SYGVNS. Trimming removed 6 bases at V and 3 bases at J, with 8 bases between. CDR3 length equals 13 residues. The CDR3 sequence: CASRDSYTGELFF. In DNA, the CDR3 is TGTGCCAGCAGAGACTCCTACACCGGGGAGCTGTTTTTT.

This chain joins TRBV5-1 and TRBJ2-7, with 7 bases fitting TRBD1. This CDR3 contains 17 residues. Trimming cost V 4 bases and J 4 bases; bases outside gene matches: 17. Germline V gene data show CDR1 as SGHRS and CDR2 as YFSETQ. CDR3 bases: TGCGCCAGCAGCCGGGGCGGTTTAGGGACAGCGAGATACGAGCAGTACTTC. Amino acids: CASSRGGLGTARYEQYF.

This sequence joins TRBV6-5 and TRBJ1-5, with TRBD1 matching 7 bases. J gave up 4 bases and V 6 bases, and 6 bases lay outside the gene matches. The germline V gene encodes CDR1 MNHEY and CDR2 SVGAGI. The CDR3 extends over 14 amino acids. CDR3 bases: TGTGCCAGCAGGGACAGGAGGGAAAATCAGCCCCAGCATTTT. Translating gives CASRDRRENQPQHF.

The V gene is TRBV5-4, the J gene TRBJ1-1; 7 positions match TRBD1. CDR1 is SGHNT and CDR2 is YYREEE in the germline V gene (reference sequence). This CDR3 spans 14 amino acids. V trimming: 6 bases; J trimming: 4 bases; junction bases outside the gene matches: 9. CDR3 sequence (DNA): TGTGCCAGCACGCTGGGGACAGCCATCACTGAAGCTTTCTTT. Its protein product is CASTLGTAITEAFF.

The V call is TRBV10-1, the J call TRBJ2-1; 7 nucleotides align to TRBD2. Germline loops: CDR1 WNHNN, CDR2 SYGVQD (reference sequence). After removal of 0 bases from V and 5 bases from J, the junction contained 1 base not matched to a gene. The CDR3 runs 14 residues. Written as DNA, the CDR3 is TGCGCCAGCAGTGAGTCGGGGGGGGACAATGAGCAGTTCTTC. This sequence encodes CASSESGGDNEQFF.

The DNA for the CDR3 is TGTGCCAGCAGCTTAGTTTCCGGGGGGAATGAGCAGTTCTTC. Encoded protein: CASSLVSGGNEQFF. The chain is built from TRBV7-2 and TRBJ2-1, with TRBD2 identical over 7 bases. CDR3 length: 14 residues. Trimming at V came to 1 base and at J to 7 bases, leaving 4 bases not matched to a gene. Per germline, CDR1 SGHTA and CDR2 FQGNSA.

J is TRBJ2-2 and V is TRBV4-1; 11 nucleotides line up with TRBD2. The CDR3 sequence is 16 residues long. The germline gives CDR1 MGHRA, CDR2 YSYEKL. With V trimmed by 4 bases and J by 3 bases, 4 bases remained unmatched. The CDR3 DNA is TGCGCCAGCAGCCCGGCTAGCGGGGGGTACACCGGGGAGCTGTTTTTT. It codes for CASSPASGGYTGELFF.

This clone has more than one count but fewer than ten. The V and J genes are TRBV29-1 and TRBJ1-1, with D perhaps matching TRBD1 (6 bases). CDR1 is SQVTM and CDR2 is ANQGSEA in the germline V gene. This CDR3 region has 12 residues. V was cut by 5 bases and J by 5 bases, with 12 bases left in between. The CDR3 loop is CSVTGPGTEAFF. The CDR3 DNA follows: TGCAGCGTTACAGGGCCGGGAACTGAAGCTTTCTTT.

The chain has TRBV2 and TRBJ2-1; 12 nucleotides line up with TRBD2. With 5 bases clipped from V and 8 bases from J, the junction kept 10 bases outside the gene matches. This CDR3 has 16 amino acids. Germline V lookup: CDR1 SNHLY, CDR2 FYNNEI. DNA of the CDR3: TGTGCCAGCAGTCCCACCGCTAGCGGGAGGGGCTATGAGCAGTTCTTC. It is translated as CASSPTASGRGYEQFF.

There are a few counts of this clone. In nucleotides, the CDR3 is TGCAGTTCGGTAGCTAACTATGGCTACACCTTC. Amino acids: CSSVANYGYTF. This sequence joins TRBV20-1 and TRBJ1-2; D is ambiguous. Germline V gene data show CDR1 as DFQATT and CDR2 as SNEGSKA (reference sequence). There are 11 residues in the CDR3. Trimming took off 8 bases at V and 0 bases at J, with 7 bases between the two ends.

About this clone itself: Other DNA sequences in the sample encode the same CDR3. The V and J genes are TRBV30 and TRBJ2-3; D remains unclear. Germline V gene data show CDR1 as GTSNPN and CDR2 as SVGIG (reference sequence). V was trimmed by 1 base and J by 6 bases, leaving 5 bases between them. The CDR3 covers 11 residues. This chain's CDR3 is CAWSALDTQYF. CDR3 sequence (DNA): TGTGCCTGGAGTGCCCTCGATACGCAGTATTTT.

CDR3 DNA: TGTGCCAGCAGTCTACAGGGCGATCAGCCCCAGCATTTT. Translating it yields CASSLQGDQPQHF. The chain links TRBV7-3 to TRBJ1-5; possible D gene TRBD1, 6 bases. Germline V CDR1 and CDR2: SGHTA, FQGTGA. CDR3 length: 13 amino acids. Trimming left V 6 bases short and J 5 bases short, with 11 bases between.

The chain employs TRBV10-3 and TRBJ2-7; 7 positions agree with TRBD2. The CDR3 runs to 14 residues. Germline CDR1 reads ENHRY; CDR2 reads SYGVKD. V lost 10 bases to trimming and J lost 0 bases; unmatched junction nucleotides: 9. CDR3 residues: CASTLAEDSYEQYF. CDR3 coding DNA: TGTGCCAGCACCCTAGCGGAGGACTCCTACGAGCAGTACTTC.

This clone was seen only once. Other DNA variants within this sample encode the same CDR3. This chain connects TRBV5-1 to TRBJ1-1; 8 nucleotides line up with TRBD1. V lost 7 bases and J lost 1; bases outside the gene matches: 9. The germline gives CDR1 SGHRS, CDR2 YFSETQ. The CDR3 is 15 residues long. The CDR3 DNA sequence: TGCGCCAGCCAGCCAGACAGGGGACCGAACACTGAAGCTTTCTTT. The encoded protein is CASQPDRGPNTEAFF.

The chain links TRBV7-2 to TRBJ2-3; TRBD2 might be the D (6 bases). V lost 5 bases to trimming and J lost 13 bases, with 16 bases between them. The CDR3 has 12 amino acids. Per the germline V gene, CDR1 is SGHTA and CDR2 is FQGNSA. Here the CDR3 DNA reads TGTGCCAGCAGCCCCTTGCGGGAACTCAAGTATTTT. This gives the protein CASSPLRELKYF.

This clone has just a few counts. The genes are TRBV12-5 and TRBJ2-1, with D maybe TRBD2 (5 bases). Looked up from germline, CDR1 is LGHNT and CDR2 is FRNRAP. Between the trimmed V and J ends, which lost 4 bases and 10 bases, there was a span of 20 bases. The CDR3 extends over 15 amino acids. Here the CDR3 reads CASGSGSTGSPEQFF. The CDR3 nucleotides read TGTGCTAGTGGTTCCGGTTCGACGGGGTCGCCGGAGCAGTTCTTC.

This clone was counted once. V and J are TRBV7-3 and TRBJ2-1, with TRBD2 identical over 10 bases. Trimming cost V 5 bases and J 3 bases; bases outside gene matches: 4. The CDR3 covers 15 residues. The germline gives CDR1 SGHTA, CDR2 FQGTGA. CDR3 sequence reads: CASSPGLAIYNEQFF. The CDR3 DNA is TGTGCCAGCAGCCCGGGACTAGCGATCTACAATGAGCAGTTCTTC.

This clone was seen a single time. The DNA for the CDR3 is TGTGCCTGGACCCCACCTCGGACAGCCAACTATGGCTACACCTTC. It encodes CAWTPPRTANYGYTF. The J gene is TRBJ1-2, the V gene TRBV30; D is possibly TRBD1 (6 bases). Germline CDR1 GTSNPN, CDR2 SVGIG (reference sequence). The CDR3 is 15 amino acids. The V end lost 4 bases, the J end lost 2 bases, and 17 bases lay between the germline ends.

The rearrangement links TRBV21-1 to TRBJ2-7; the table's D call, TRBD1, has no DNA check behind it. TRBV21-1 is classified as a pseudogene. This CDR3 is 15 amino acids long. This CDR3 is CASRIGQGISYEQYF. The CDR3 nucleotides are TGTGCCAGCAGGATCGGACAGGGGATTTCCTACGAGCAGTACTTC.